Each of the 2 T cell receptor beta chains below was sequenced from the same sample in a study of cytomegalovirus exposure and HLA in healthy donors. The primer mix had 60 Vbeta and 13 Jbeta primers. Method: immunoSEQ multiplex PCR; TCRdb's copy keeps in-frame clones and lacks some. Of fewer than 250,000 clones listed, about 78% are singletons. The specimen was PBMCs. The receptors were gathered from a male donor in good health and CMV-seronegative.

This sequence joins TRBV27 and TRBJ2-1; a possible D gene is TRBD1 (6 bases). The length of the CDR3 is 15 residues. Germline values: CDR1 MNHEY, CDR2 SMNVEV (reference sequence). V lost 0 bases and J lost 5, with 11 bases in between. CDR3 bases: TGTGCCAGCAGTTTATCGGCAGGGGTACACAATGAGCAGTTCTTC. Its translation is CASSLSAGVHNEQFF.

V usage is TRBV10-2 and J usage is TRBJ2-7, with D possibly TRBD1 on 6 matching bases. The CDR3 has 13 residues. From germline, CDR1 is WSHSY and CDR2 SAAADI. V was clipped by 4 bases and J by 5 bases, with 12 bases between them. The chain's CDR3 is CASSATGMDEQYF. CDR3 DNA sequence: TGCGCCAGCAGTGCAACAGGGATGGACGAGCAGTACTTC.